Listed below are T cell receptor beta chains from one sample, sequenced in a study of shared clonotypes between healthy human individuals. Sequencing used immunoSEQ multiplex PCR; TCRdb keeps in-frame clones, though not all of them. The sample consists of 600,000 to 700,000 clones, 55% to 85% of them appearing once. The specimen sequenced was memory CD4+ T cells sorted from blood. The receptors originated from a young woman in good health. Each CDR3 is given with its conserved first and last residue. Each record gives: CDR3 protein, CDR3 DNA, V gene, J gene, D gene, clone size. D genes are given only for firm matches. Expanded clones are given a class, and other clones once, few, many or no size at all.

CASSGTSRDTQYF	TGTGCCAGCAGCGGGACTAGTAGAGATACGCAGTATTTT	TRBV6-4	TRBJ2-3	TRBD2	-
CASSKQGADEQFF	TGTGCCAGCAGCAAACAGGGGGCGGATGAGCAGTTCTTC	TRBV11-1	TRBJ2-1	TRBD1	once
CASSTHLNTEAFF	TGTGCCAGCAGCACACACCTGAACACTGAAGCTTTCTTT	TRBV28	TRBJ1-1	-	-
CASSLGAVGAGYGYTF	TGTGCCAGCAGCTTAGGCGCTGTGGGGGCAGGCTATGGCTACACCTTC	TRBV13	TRBJ1-2	-	once
CASSLKASGSYEQYF	TGTGCCAGCAGCTTAAAGGCTAGCGGGAGTTACGAGCAGTACTTC	TRBV7-8	TRBJ2-7	TRBD2	-
CATQQGLYTEAFF	TGTGCCACCCAGCAGGGGTTGTACACTGAAGCTTTCTTT	TRBV2	TRBJ1-1	-	many
CASSYSYRGRLAEAFF	TGTGCCAGCAGTTACTCCTACAGGGGGCGCTTGGCTGAAGCTTTCTTT	TRBV6-5	TRBJ1-1	TRBD1	-
CASSWDRGLTEAFF	TGTGCCAGCAGCTGGGACAGGGGTTTGACTGAAGCTTTCTTT	TRBV5-4	TRBJ1-1	TRBD1	-
CASSPPRGGGYGYTF	TGTGCCAGCAGTCCCCCGAGGGGGGGTGGCTATGGCTACACCTTC	TRBV28	TRBJ1-2	-	-
CASSHGTASGNTIYF	TGCGCCAGCAGCCACGGGACAGCCTCTGGAAACACCATATATTTT	TRBV4-1	TRBJ1-3	TRBD1	-
CASSLLPGTEAFF	TGTGCCAGCAGCTTATTACCGGGCACTGAAGCTTTCTTT	TRBV7-9	TRBJ1-1	-	few
CATSRDHQTETQYF	TGTGCCACCAGCAGAGATCATCAAACGGAGACCCAGTACTTC	TRBV15	TRBJ2-5	-	-
CASSFGRGPTNTQYF	TGTGCCAGCAGCTTTGGGCGGGGCCCCACGAATACGCAGTATTTT	TRBV11-2	TRBJ2-3	-	-
CASSTGLDQPQHF	TGTGCCTCGTCGACAGGGCTAGATCAGCCCCAGCATTTT	TRBV30	TRBJ1-5	TRBD1	few
CASRRGAAGYEQYF	TGTGCCAGCCGCAGGGGCGCGGCCGGTTACGAGCAGTACTTC	TRBV28	TRBJ2-7	-	-
CRGRDRGEQFF	TGCAGAGGCCGGGACAGGGGTGAGCAGTTCTTC	TRBV29-1	TRBJ2-1	TRBD1	once
CASSDHKSGDTQYF	TGCGCCAGCAGCGATCACAAGAGTGGAGATACGCAGTATTTT	TRBV5-1	TRBJ2-3	-	-
CASSTTSSSTDTQYF	TGTGCCAGCAGCACTACCTCCTCTAGCACAGATACGCAGTATTTT	TRBV6-4	TRBJ2-3	-	-
CASSLGQGRGYGYTF	TGTGCCAGCAGTTTAGGACAGGGCCGGGGCTATGGCTACACCTTC	TRBV27	TRBJ1-2	TRBD1	-
CASSRTGGDEQYF	TGTGCCAGCTCACGGACAGGGGGGGACGAGCAGTACTTC	TRBV18	TRBJ2-7	TRBD1	-
CASSLEDRVYGYTF	TGTGCCAGCAGCTTGGAGGACAGGGTGTATGGCTACACCTTC	TRBV5-5	TRBJ1-2	TRBD1	-
CASSPLRVENTEAFF	TGCGCCAGCAGCCCGCTCCGGGTAGAGAACACTGAAGCTTTCTTT	TRBV5-1	TRBJ1-1	-	-
CASSESVDLTDTQYF	TGTGCCAGCAGTGAGTCGGTAGATCTGACAGATACGCAGTATTTT	TRBV6-1	TRBJ2-3	-	few
CASSSGQGQYF	TGTGCCAGCAGCTCCGGACAGGGTCAGTACTTC	TRBV7-8	TRBJ2-7	TRBD1	-
CASSTDRGYGYTF	TGTGCCAGCAGCACTGACAGGGGTTATGGCTACACCTTC	TRBV9	TRBJ1-2	TRBD1	-
CASSLNFGGVDNEQYF	TGCGCCAGCAGCTTGAATTTCGGGGGGGTAGACAACGAGCAGTACTTC	TRBV5-1	TRBJ2-7	TRBD2	many
CASIPGTQNTEAFF	TGTGCCAGCATCCCCGGGACACAGAACACTGAAGCTTTCTTT	TRBV28	TRBJ1-1	-	-
CASSLWGERSTEAFF	TGCGCCAGCAGCTTATGGGGGGAGAGAAGCACTGAAGCCTTCTTT	TRBV5-1	TRBJ1-1	-	-
CSVGVREETQYF	TGCAGCGTTGGGGTCCGTGAAGAGACCCAGTACTTC	TRBV29-1	TRBJ2-5	-	-
CASSRQDLSYEQYF	TGTGCCTCTAGTAGACAGGACCTCTCCTACGAGCAGTACTTC	TRBV10-3	TRBJ2-7	-	-
CASSPGQENTGELFF	TGCGCCAGCAGCCCGGGACAGGAAAACACCGGGGAGCTGTTTTTT	TRBV5-1	TRBJ2-2	TRBD1	-
CASSEVGNRAGELFF	TGTGCCAGCAGTGAAGTCGGGAATCGGGCCGGGGAGCTGTTTTTT	TRBV2	TRBJ2-2	-	-
CASSETGETQYF	TGTGCCAGCAGTGAAACTGGGGAGACCCAGTACTTC	TRBV2	TRBJ2-5	-	-